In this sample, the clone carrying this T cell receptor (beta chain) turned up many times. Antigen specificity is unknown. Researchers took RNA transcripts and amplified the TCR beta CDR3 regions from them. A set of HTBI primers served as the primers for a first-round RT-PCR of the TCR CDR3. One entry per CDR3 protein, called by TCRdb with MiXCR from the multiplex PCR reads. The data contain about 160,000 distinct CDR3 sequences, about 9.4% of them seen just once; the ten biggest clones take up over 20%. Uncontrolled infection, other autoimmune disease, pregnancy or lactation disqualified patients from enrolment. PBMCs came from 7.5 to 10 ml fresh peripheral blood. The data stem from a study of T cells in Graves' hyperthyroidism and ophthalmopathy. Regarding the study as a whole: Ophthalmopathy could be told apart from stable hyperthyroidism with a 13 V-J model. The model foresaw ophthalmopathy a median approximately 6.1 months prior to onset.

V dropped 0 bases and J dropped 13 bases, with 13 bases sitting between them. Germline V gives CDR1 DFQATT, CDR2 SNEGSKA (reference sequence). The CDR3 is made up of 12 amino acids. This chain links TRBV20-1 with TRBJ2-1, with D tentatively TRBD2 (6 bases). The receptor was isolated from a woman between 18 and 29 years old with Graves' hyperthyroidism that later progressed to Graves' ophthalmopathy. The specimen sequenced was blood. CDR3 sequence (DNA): TGCAGTGCTAGAGATCGTGCAGGGACTCAGTTCTTC. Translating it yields CSARDRAGTQFF.